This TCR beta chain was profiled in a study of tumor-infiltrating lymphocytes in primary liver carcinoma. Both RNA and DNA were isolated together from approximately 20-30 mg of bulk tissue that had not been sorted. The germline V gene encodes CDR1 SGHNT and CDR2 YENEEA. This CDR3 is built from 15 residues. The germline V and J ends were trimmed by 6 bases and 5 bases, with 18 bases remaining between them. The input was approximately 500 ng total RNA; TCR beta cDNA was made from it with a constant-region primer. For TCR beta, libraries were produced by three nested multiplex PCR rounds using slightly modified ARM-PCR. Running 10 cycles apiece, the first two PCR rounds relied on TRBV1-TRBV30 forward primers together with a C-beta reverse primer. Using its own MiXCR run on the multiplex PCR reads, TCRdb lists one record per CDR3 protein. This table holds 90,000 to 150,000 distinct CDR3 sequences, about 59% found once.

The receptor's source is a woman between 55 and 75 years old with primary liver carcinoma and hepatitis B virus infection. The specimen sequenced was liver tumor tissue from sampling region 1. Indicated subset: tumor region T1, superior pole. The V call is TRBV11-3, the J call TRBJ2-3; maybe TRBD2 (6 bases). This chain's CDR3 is CASRLAGGAGDTQYF. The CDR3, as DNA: TGTGCCAGCAGACTCGCCGGAGGGGCCGGAGATACGCAGTATTTT.